This T cell receptor beta chain derives from a study of shared clonotypes between healthy human individuals. Study-level points and caveats: Non-shared clonotypes had lower generation probabilities than those shared by all four donors.

A remark on this clone: Its antigen is still unknown.

Approximately 200 ng DNA, approximately 30,000 T cell genomes, went into each sorted-subset replicate PCR. Repertoires were generated with immunoSEQ multiplex PCR, while TCRdb's copy carries only in-frame clones and drops some. This sample has approximately 2.1 million clones; over 90% occur once, and the top ten carry about 0.41%. The germline CDR1 and CDR2 sequences are MNHNS and SASEGT. The CDR3 is 12 residues long. V lost 6 bases to trimming and J lost 3 bases; unmatched junction nucleotides: 1. Naive CD4+ cells were CD45RA-selected; the remaining cells were memory. This sequence joins TRBV6-1 and TRBJ2-7; 8 bases are shared with TRBD1. The source material was naive CD4+ T cells from PBMCs. Subset: CD45RA+ positively selected. This clonotype was sampled from a man younger than 35 in good health. Some clones in this sample may be carry-over from other donors' samples. The CDR3 DNA reads as TGTGCCAGCAGGACAGGGGTCTACGAGCAGTACTTC. It encodes CASRTGVYEQYF.